These 4 T cell receptor beta chains came from one sample sequenced in a study of T cell repertoires in cytomegalovirus infection. Using its own MiXCR run on the reads, TCRdb lists one record per CDR3 protein. The sample yields around 550,000 distinct CDR3 sequences, around a quarter seen once. The material sequenced was PBMCs. These receptors were collected from a human donor in good health (CMV status not recorded). Some clones in this sample may be carry-over from other donors' samples.

This chain joins TRBV24-1 and TRBJ2-7, with D perhaps given as TRBD1 or TRBD2 (5 bases each). Germline CDR1 reads KGHDR; CDR2 reads SFDVKD. The CDR3 consists of 13 residues. Trimming took 9 bases from V and 7 from J, leaving 18 bases between them. The CDR3 loop is CATQRGRSEEQYF. As DNA, the CDR3 is TGTGCCACCCAACGGGGCCGGTCGGAGGAGCAGTACTTC.

CDR3 amino acids: CASSFRQGMGNYGYTF. The CDR3 region has the DNA TGTGCCAGCAGTTTTAGACAGGGGATGGGAAACTATGGCTACACCTTC. The chain joins TRBV12-3 or TRBV12-4 to TRBJ1-2, with 8 nucleotides matching TRBD1. The CDR3 has 16 amino acids. Trimming removed 3 bases from V and 2 bases from J; junction bases left unmatched: 8.

This clonotype was counted at least ten times. V and J are TRBV7-2 and TRBJ2-3; TRBD2 agrees at 13 bases. V trimming: 5 bases; J trimming: 3 bases; junction bases outside the gene matches: 14. The CDR3 contains 19 residues. Germline CDR1 reads SGHTA; CDR2 reads FQGNSA. DNA of the CDR3: TGTGCCAGCAGCCTACTAGCGGGAGGGCTCTCCCTCTCGACAGATACGCAGTATTTT. Protein: CASSLLAGGLSLSTDTQYF.

This clonotype was detected only a few times. This rearrangement joins TRBV9 to TRBJ2-6; 7 bases are shared with TRBD1. The junction had 7 bases not matched to a gene; V was cut back by 7 bases and J by 0 bases. Germline V lookup: CDR1 SGDLS, CDR2 YYNGEE. This CDR3 comprises 16 residues. The CDR3 reads CASFGTVPSGANVLTF. Written as DNA, the CDR3 is TGTGCCAGCTTCGGGACAGTTCCCTCTGGGGCCAACGTCCTGACTTTC.